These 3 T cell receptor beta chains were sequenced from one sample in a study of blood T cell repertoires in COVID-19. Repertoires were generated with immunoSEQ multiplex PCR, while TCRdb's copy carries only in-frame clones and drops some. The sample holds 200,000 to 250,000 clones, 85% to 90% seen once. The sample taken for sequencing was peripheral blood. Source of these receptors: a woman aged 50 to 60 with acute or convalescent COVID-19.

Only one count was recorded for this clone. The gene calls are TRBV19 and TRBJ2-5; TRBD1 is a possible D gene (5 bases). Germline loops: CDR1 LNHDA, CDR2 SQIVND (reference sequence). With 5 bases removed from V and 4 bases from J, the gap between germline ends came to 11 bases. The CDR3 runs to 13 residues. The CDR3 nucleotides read TGTGCCAGTAGTCCCAGGGTTTCAGAGACCCAGTACTTC. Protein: CASSPRVSETQYF.

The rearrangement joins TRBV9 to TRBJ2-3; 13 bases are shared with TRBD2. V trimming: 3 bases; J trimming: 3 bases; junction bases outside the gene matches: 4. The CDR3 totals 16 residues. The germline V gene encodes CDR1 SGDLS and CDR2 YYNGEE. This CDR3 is CASSGRTSGSTDTQYF. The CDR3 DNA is TGTGCCAGCAGCGGACGGACTAGCGGGAGTACAGATACGCAGTATTTT.

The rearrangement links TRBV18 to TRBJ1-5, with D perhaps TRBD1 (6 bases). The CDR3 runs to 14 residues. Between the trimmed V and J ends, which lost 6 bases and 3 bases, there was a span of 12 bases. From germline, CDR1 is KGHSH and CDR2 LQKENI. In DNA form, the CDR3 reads TGTGCCAGCTCGCCCAACAGGGACAATCAGCCCCAGCATTTT. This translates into CASSPNRDNQPQHF.